The entry that follows covers one T cell receptor (beta chain) sequence. What it recognizes is unknown. What was sequenced were expressed TCRB transcripts, since all of the isolated RNA had been reverse transcribed. This table comes from immunoSEQ multiplex PCR, and its TCRdb copy is limited to in-frame clones, with some not included. The sample yields approximately 150,000 clones, 7.5% to 9.5% seen once. This entry is derived from a study of beta chain features in type 1 diabetes. General study findings and limits: VDJ junctions from patients with type 1 diabetes contained fewer insertions and more deletions. Short templates might get an advantage during PCR, and this would be equal in patients and controls. Moderately but significantly shorter TCRB CDR3s were found in Type 1 diabetes patients in all four CD4+ subsets.

Every participating donor gave one draw, a heparinised blood sample averaging roughly 100 mL. Based on CD45RO/CCR7/CD25/CD127/CD95/CD27, CD4+ regulatory, stem cell-like memory, naive and central memory cells were sorted. What was sequenced was central memory CD4+ T cells from blood. This TCR came from a man between 25 and 39 years old with type 1 diabetes.

This CDR3 reads CASSLPGVRAYEQYF. CDR3 coding DNA: TGTGCCAGCAGCTTACCGGGGGTTCGGGCCTACGAGCAGTACTTC. The rearrangement uses TRBV7-2 and TRBJ2-7; D may be TRBD2 (6 bases). Germline loops: CDR1 SGHTA, CDR2 FQGNSA. This CDR3 comprises 15 residues. The V and J ends lost 2 bases and 2 bases respectively, with 13 bases between them.